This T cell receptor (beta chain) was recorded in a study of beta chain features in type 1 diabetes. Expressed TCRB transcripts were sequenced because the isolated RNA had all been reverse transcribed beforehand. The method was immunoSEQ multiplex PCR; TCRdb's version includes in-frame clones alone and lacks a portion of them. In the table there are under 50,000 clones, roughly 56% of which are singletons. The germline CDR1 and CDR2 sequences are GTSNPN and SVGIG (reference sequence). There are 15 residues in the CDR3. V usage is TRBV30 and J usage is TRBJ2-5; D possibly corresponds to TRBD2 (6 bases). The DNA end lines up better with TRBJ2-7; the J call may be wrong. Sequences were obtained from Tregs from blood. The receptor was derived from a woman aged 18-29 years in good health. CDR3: CAWSVGGASSYEQYF. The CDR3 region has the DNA TGTGCCTGGAGTGTTGGCGGGGCAAGCTCCTACGAGCAGTACTTC.